The 30 T cell receptor beta chains listed next were all sequenced from one sample in a study of T cells in Graves' hyperthyroidism and ophthalmopathy. TCR beta CDR3 sequences were amplified from RNA transcripts. HTBI primers drove first-round RT-PCR of the TCR CDR3. TCRdb recomputed calls from the multiplex PCR reads with MiXCR, one row per CDR3 protein. The data hold under 700,000 distinct CDR3 sequences, with about half observed a single time. Sequencing used peripheral blood or thyroid tissue (not recorded which). The receptor set was obtained from a woman between 18 and 30 years old with Graves' hyperthyroidism.

This CDR3 reads CASRRLAGRGEQYF. DNA of the CDR3: TGTGCCAGCAGGCGACTAGCGGGAAGGGGCGAGCAGTACTTC. The V and J genes are TRBV11-3 and TRBJ2-7; the match to TRBD2 covers 11 bases. J was trimmed by 6 bases and V by 6 bases; bases with no gene match: 7. CDR3 length: 14 residues. From germline, CDR1 is SGHNT and CDR2 YENEEA.

This clonotype was counted at least ten times. The CDR3 here is CAVGENYGYTF. Written as DNA, the CDR3 is TGTGCCGTAGGGGAAAACTATGGCTACACCTTC. V and J are TRBV10-3 and TRBJ1-2, with D possibly TRBD1 on 5 matching bases. The CDR3 runs to 11 residues. V was cut by 11 bases and J by 2 bases, with 9 bases left in between. The V gene's germline CDR1 is ENHRY and CDR2 SYGVKD.

This clonotype was counted many times. The chain has TRBV7-6 and TRBJ2-7; possibly TRBD1 for D (6 bases). Germline values: CDR1 SGHVS, CDR2 FNYEAQ. Trimming stripped 5 bases from V and 7 bases from J, with 6 bases between. The CDR3 loop spans 10 amino acids. The CDR3 DNA sequence: TGTGCCAGCAGCAGGGGGGAGCAGTACTTC. Its protein is CASSRGEQYF.

This clonotype was observed a handful of times. The chain joins TRBV10-1 to TRBJ1-5, with D uncertain. The CDR3 length is 11 residues. V lost 8 bases to trimming and J lost 2 bases, with 4 bases between them. CDR1 is WNHNN and CDR2 is SYGVQD in the germline V gene (reference sequence). DNA of the CDR3: TGCGCCAGCCGGGGCAATCAGCCCCAGCATTTT. This codes for CASRGNQPQHF.

The chain recombines TRBV9 with TRBJ2-7; D is perhaps TRBD1 (7 bases). The CDR3 contains 14 residues. In germline, CDR1 is SGDLS, CDR2 YYNGEE. V was cut by 10 bases and J by 4 bases, with 21 bases left in between. The CDR3: CASGGGQDRYEQYF. The CDR3 DNA is TGTGCCTCTGGGGGAGGACAGGACCGGTACGAGCAGTACTTC. The entire variable domain, with the rest obtained from reference TRBV9 and TRBJ2-7, is as follows: DSGVTQTPKHLITATGQRVTLRCSPRSGDLSVYWYQQSLDQGLQFLIQYYNGEERAKGNILERFSAQQFPDLHSELNLSSLELGDSALYFCASGGGQDRYEQYFGPGTRLTVT.

The V call is TRBV6-6, the J call TRBJ2-5; TRBD2 is a possible D gene (6 bases). This CDR3 has 14 residues. Germline CDR1 and CDR2: MNHNY and SVGAGI (reference sequence). The V end was cut by 2 bases, the J end by 5 bases, with 12 bases between. CDR3 protein: CASSYGPGRETQYF. CDR3 DNA sequence: TGTGCCAGCAGTTACGGGCCAGGGAGGGAGACCCAGTACTTC.

The V call is TRBV7-8, the J call TRBJ1-4, with D unresolved. Germline loops: CDR1 SGHVS, CDR2 FQNEAQ. Trimming left V 4 bases short and J 5 bases short, with 8 bases between. The CDR3 extends over 13 amino acids. The chain's CDR3 is CASSSGRNEKLFF. In DNA, the CDR3 is TGTGCCAGCAGCTCCGGACGGAATGAAAAACTGTTTTTT. Full variable domain (rest looked up from reference TRBV7-8 and TRBJ1-4): GAGVSQSPRYKVAKRGQDVALRCDPISGHVSLFWYQQALGQGPEFLTYFQNEAQLDKSGLPSDRFFAERPEGSVSTLKIQRTQQEDSAVYLCASSSGRNEKLFFGSGTQLSVL.

The chain uses TRBV2 and TRBJ1-6; the match to TRBD1 covers 9 bases. J was trimmed by 8 bases and V by 8 bases; bases with no gene match: 7. Germline V lookup: CDR1 SNHLY, CDR2 FYNNEI. CDR3 length equals 14 residues. The chain's CDR3 is CASRQGQGYSPLHF. The CDR3 bases are TGTGCCAGCCGACAGGGACAGGGATATTCACCCCTCCACTTT.

The rearrangement joins TRBV7-9 to TRBJ2-5, with D tentatively TRBD1 (6 bases). CDR1 and CDR2 (germline): SEHNR, FQNEAQ (reference sequence). The V and J ends lost 5 bases and 1 base respectively, with 11 bases between them. The CDR3 totals 14 residues. The CDR3 DNA follows: TGTGCCAGCAGCCCAGACAGGTTCCAAGAGACCCAGTACTTC. It specifies CASSPDRFQETQYF.

The chain links TRBV7-2 to TRBJ1-2; D is unclear. The CDR3 is made up of 14 amino acids. Trimming removed 5 bases at V and 2 bases at J, with 12 bases between. Germline CDR1 and CDR2: SGHTA and FQGNSA. For the CDR3, the DNA is TGTGCCAGCAGCCAAGCGTCCGGGAACTATGGCTACACCTTC. It specifies CASSQASGNYGYTF.

There are a few counts of this clonotype. The V and J genes are TRBV29-1 and TRBJ1-1; the match to TRBD1 covers 9 bases. The CDR3 covers 13 residues. The J segment lost 4 bases and the V segment lost 7 bases, leaving 7 bases of the junction unmatched. From germline, CDR1 is SQVTM and CDR2 ANQGSEA. In DNA, the CDR3 is TGCAGCGGCACAGGGGGCATCGGCACTGAAGCTTTCTTT. Protein sequence: CSGTGGIGTEAFF.

This clonotype was seen only once. Germline and junction disagree at one end, which may indicate a read error. V usage is TRBV6-1 and J usage is TRBJ2-7; D uncertain. Germline V gene lookup returns CDR1 MNHNS and CDR2 SASEGT. This CDR3 is built from 13 residues. The DNA for the CDR3 is TGTGCCATCAGTGAAGCAGTTTCCTACGAGCAGTACTTC. Amino acid sequence: CAISEAVSYEQYF.

The chain recombines TRBV10-3 with TRBJ2-5; possibly TRBD2 for D (5 bases). The CDR3 covers 16 residues. V shed 3 bases and J shed 7 bases, with 21 bases lying between them. The germline CDR1 and CDR2 sequences are ENHRY and SYGVKD. CDR3 amino acids: CAISEGRDTEAVTQYF. The DNA for the CDR3 is TGTGCCATCAGTGAAGGTAGAGACACTGAAGCGGTGACCCAGTACTTC.

The CDR3 spells CSVETGNGYTF. For the CDR3, the DNA is TGCAGCGTTGAAACAGGGAATGGCTACACCTTC. The chain has TRBV29-1 and TRBJ1-2; tentative D call: TRBD1 (6 bases). The CDR3 covers 11 residues. Per germline, CDR1 SQVTM and CDR2 ANQGSEA. The ends were cut back, 2 bases at V and 6 bases at J, with 7 bases in the middle.

The J gene is TRBJ2-5, the V gene TRBV2; tentatively, D is TRBD1 (8 bases). There are 15 residues in the CDR3. Trimming took off 5 bases at V and 5 bases at J, with 18 bases between the two ends. Germline V gene data show CDR1 as SNHLY and CDR2 as FYNNEI. This chain's CDR3 is CASSYTDRGGETQYF. DNA of the CDR3: TGTGCCAGCAGTTACACTGACAGGGGAGGGGAGACCCAGTACTTC.

The genes are TRBV2 and TRBJ2-7; 10 nucleotides match TRBD1. V lost 1 base to trimming and J lost 4 bases; unmatched junction nucleotides: 10. CDR1 and CDR2 (germline): SNHLY, FYNNEI. The CDR3 consists of 17 residues. CDR3 residues: CASSEVGRQGAVYEQYF. CDR3 sequence (DNA): TGTGCCAGCAGTGAAGTCGGGCGACAGGGGGCAGTGTACGAGCAGTACTTC.

This rearrangement joins TRBV2 to TRBJ2-5; 9 nucleotides match TRBD1. This CDR3 has 13 residues. J was trimmed by 0 bases and V by 8 bases; bases with no gene match: 1. The germline V gene has CDR1 SNHLY and CDR2 FYNNEI. CDR3 loop: CASGDRDQETQYF. CDR3 nucleotides: TGTGCCAGCGGGGACAGGGACCAAGAGACCCAGTACTTC.

At least ten counts were recorded for this clonotype. This chain links TRBV6-6 with TRBJ2-5, with 7 bases fitting TRBD1. This CDR3 is 14 amino acids long. V lost 5 bases and J lost 3; bases outside the gene matches: 6. CDR1 is MNHNY, CDR2 SVGAGI, per germline (reference sequence). CDR3 protein: CASSRDRVEETQYF. Here the CDR3 DNA reads TGTGCCAGCAGTCGGGACAGAGTCGAAGAGACCCAGTACTTC.

The rearrangement uses TRBV2 and TRBJ1-6; TRBD1 is a possible D gene (6 bases). Trimming removed 4 bases at V and 10 bases at J, with 8 bases between. Germline CDR1 SNHLY, CDR2 FYNNEI. CDR3 length equals 12 residues. The CDR3 spells CASSGQESPLHF. The CDR3 region has the DNA TGTGCCAGCAGTGGACAGGAGTCACCCCTCCACTTT.

The rearrangement links TRBV3-1 to TRBJ1-5; D might be TRBD1 (5 bases). V was clipped by 4 bases and J by 6 bases, with 19 bases between them. The CDR3 has 16 amino acids. Germline CDR1 and CDR2: LGHDT and YNNKEL (reference sequence). CDR3 nucleotides: TGTGCCAGCAGCCCCGGAGCAGGGAGAAGTGGTCAGCCCCAGCATTTT. Protein product: CASSPGAGRSGQPQHF. Full variable domain (rest looked up from reference TRBV3-1 and TRBJ1-5): DTAVSQTPKYLVTQMGNDKSIKCEQNLGHDTMYWYKQDSKKFLKIMFSYNNKELIINETVPNRFSPKSPDKAHLNLHINSLELGDSAVYFCASSPGAGRSGQPQHFGDGTRLSIL.

The chain links TRBV27 to TRBJ1-1; 7 bases line up with TRBD1. In germline, CDR1 is MNHEY, CDR2 SMNVEV (reference sequence). Trimming at V came to 3 bases and at J to 4 bases, leaving 5 bases not matched to a gene. The CDR3 has 14 amino acids. In DNA form, the CDR3 reads TGTGCCAGCAGTTTTTCCAGGGGGGGCACTGAAGCTTTCTTT. Its translation is CASSFSRGGTEAFF.

This clonotype was seen many times. This chain uses TRBV7-6 with TRBJ2-7, with 12 nucleotides matching TRBD2. J gave up 7 bases and V 0 bases, and 4 bases lay outside the gene matches. The CDR3 has 15 amino acids. Germline assignment: CDR1 SGHVS and CDR2 FNYEAQ. The CDR3 loop is CASSLATSGRREQYF. CDR3 nucleotide sequence: TGTGCCAGCAGCTTAGCGACTAGCGGGAGACGTGAGCAGTACTTC.

The DNA for the CDR3 is TGTGCCAGCAGCCAGCAGGGGGCTGGCTATGGCTACACCTTC. It specifies CASSQQGAGYGYTF. This chain links TRBV7-2 with TRBJ1-2; 8 nucleotides align to TRBD1. The germline V gene has CDR1 SGHTA and CDR2 FQGNSA. Trimming cost V 5 bases and J 4 bases; bases outside gene matches: 6. The CDR3 is 14 amino acids. The whole variable domain, remainder taken from reference TRBV7-2 and TRBJ1-2, is GAGVSQSPSNKVTEKGKDVELRCDPISGHTALYWYRQSLGQGLEFLIYFQGNSAPDKSGLPSDRFSAERTGGSVSTLTIQRTQQEDSAVYLCASSQQGAGYGYTFGSGTRLTVV.

The chain is built from TRBV29-1 and TRBJ1-1, with TRBD1 as a possible D gene (5 bases). Germline CDR1 and CDR2: SQVTM and ANQGSEA. The CDR3 is 15 amino acids. Trimming took off 8 bases at V and 0 bases at J, with 19 bases between the two ends. CDR3 amino acids: CSHGHRGGMNTEAFF. For the CDR3, the DNA is TGCAGCCATGGACACCGGGGAGGTATGAACACTGAAGCTTTCTTT.

This chain links TRBV2 with TRBJ1-2, with 9 bases aligning to TRBD1. CDR1 and CDR2 from the germline V gene are SNHLY and FYNNEI. The ends lost 5 bases at V and 3 bases at J; junction bases unmatched: 7. The CDR3 consists of 15 residues. The CDR3 reads CASSFNRGRDYGYTF. DNA for the CDR3: TGTGCCAGCAGTTTTAACAGGGGGCGAGACTATGGCTACACCTTC.

The chain carries TRBV5-4 and TRBJ2-7, with TRBD2 identical over 7 bases. The CDR3 totals 12 residues. Trimming at V came to 4 bases and at J to 7 bases, leaving 5 bases not matched to a gene. The germline V gene encodes CDR1 SGHNT and CDR2 YYREEE (reference sequence). CDR3 sequence reads: CASSRGSGEQYF. The CDR3 coding sequence is TGTGCCAGCAGCCGAGGTAGCGGGGAGCAGTACTTC. The whole variable domain, remainder taken from reference TRBV5-4 and TRBJ2-7, is ETGVTQSPTHLIKTRGQQVTLRCSSQSGHNTVSWYQQALGQGPQFIFQYYREEENGRGNFPPRFSGLQFPNYSSELNVNALELDDSALYLCASSRGSGEQYFGPGTRLTVT.

A remark on this clonotype: This could be a read error, since a much larger clone is one nucleotide away. The chain couples TRBV5-1 to TRBJ1-4, with TRBD1 identical over 9 bases. The CDR3 is made up of 16 amino acids. Germline V CDR1 and CDR2: SGHRS, YFSETQ. The CDR3 here is CTSSTGGAVTNEKLFF. Written as DNA, the CDR3 is TGCACCAGCAGCACAGGGGGCGCGGTAACTAATGAAAAACTGTTTTTT.

The chain employs TRBV29-1 and TRBJ1-1, with unresolved D. The germline V gene has CDR1 SQVTM and CDR2 ANQGSEA. This CDR3 has 11 residues. Trimming left V 8 bases short and J 0 bases short, with 7 bases between. CDR3 bases: TGCAGCACTGGGATGAACACTGAAGCTTTCTTT. As protein: CSTGMNTEAFF. The whole variable domain, filled in from reference TRBV29-1 and TRBJ1-1, reads SAVISQKPSRDICQRGTSLTIQCQVDSQVTMMFWYRQQPGQSLTLIATANQGSEATYESGFVIDKFPISRPNLTFSTLTVSNMSPEDSSIYLCSTGMNTEAFFGQGTRLTVV.

The genes are TRBV7-8 and TRBJ1-1; 8 bases are a match to TRBD1. After removal of 4 bases from V and 7 bases from J, the junction contained 5 bases not matched to a gene. The CDR3 runs 13 residues. CDR1 and CDR2 (germline): SGHVS, FQNEAQ. In nucleotides, the CDR3 is TGTGCCAGCAGCTCACAACAGGGGGGTGAAGCTTTCTTT. Its translation is CASSSQQGGEAFF.

The chain is built from TRBV10-2 and TRBJ1-5; 8 nucleotides line up with TRBD1. Germline CDR1 reads WSHSY; CDR2 reads SAAADI. This CDR3 comprises 14 residues. After removal of 6 bases from V and 6 bases from J, the junction contained 7 bases not matched to a gene. The CDR3 here is CASRGDRRGQPQHF. The CDR3 region has the DNA TGCGCCAGCAGAGGGGACAGGAGAGGTCAGCCCCAGCATTTT.